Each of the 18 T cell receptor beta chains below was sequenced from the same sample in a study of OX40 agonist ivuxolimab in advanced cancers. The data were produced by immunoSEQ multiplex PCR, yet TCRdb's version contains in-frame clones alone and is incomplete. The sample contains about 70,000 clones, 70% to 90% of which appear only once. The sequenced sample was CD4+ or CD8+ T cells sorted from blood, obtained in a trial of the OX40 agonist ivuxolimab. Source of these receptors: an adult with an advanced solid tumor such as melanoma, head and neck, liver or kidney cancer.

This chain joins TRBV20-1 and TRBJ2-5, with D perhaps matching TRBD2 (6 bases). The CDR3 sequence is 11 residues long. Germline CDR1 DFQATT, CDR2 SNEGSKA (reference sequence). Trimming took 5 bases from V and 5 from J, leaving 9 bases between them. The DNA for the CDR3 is TGCAGTGCTCCGCTAGCGGAGACCCAGTACTTC. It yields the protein CSAPLAETQYF.

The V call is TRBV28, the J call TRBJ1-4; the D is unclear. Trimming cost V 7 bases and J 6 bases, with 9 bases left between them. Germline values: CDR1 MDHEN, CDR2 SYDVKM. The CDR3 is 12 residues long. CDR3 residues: CASISSDEKLFF. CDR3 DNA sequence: TGTGCCAGCATTAGTTCAGATGAAAAACTGTTTTTT.

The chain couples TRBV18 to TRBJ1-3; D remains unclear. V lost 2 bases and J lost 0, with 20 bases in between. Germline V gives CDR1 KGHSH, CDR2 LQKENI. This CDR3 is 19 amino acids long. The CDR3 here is CASSPIPTRVSDSGNTIYF. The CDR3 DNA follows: TGTGCCAGCTCACCAATACCTACAAGGGTATCGGACTCTGGAAACACCATATATTTT. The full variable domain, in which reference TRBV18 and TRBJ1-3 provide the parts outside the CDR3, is NAGVMQNPRHLVRRRGQEARLRCSPMKGHSHVYWYRQLPEEGLKFMVYLQKENIIDESGMPKERFSAEFPKEGPSILRIQQVVRGDSAAYFCASSPIPTRVSDSGNTIYFGEGSWLTVV.

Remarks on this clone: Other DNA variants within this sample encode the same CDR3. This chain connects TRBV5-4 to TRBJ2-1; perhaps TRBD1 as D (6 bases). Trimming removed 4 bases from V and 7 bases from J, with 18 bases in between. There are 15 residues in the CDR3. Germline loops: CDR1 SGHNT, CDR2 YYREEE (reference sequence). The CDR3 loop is CASSVGTLNYNEQFF. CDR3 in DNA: TGTGCCAGCAGCGTCGGGACACTAAACTATAATGAGCAGTTCTTC.

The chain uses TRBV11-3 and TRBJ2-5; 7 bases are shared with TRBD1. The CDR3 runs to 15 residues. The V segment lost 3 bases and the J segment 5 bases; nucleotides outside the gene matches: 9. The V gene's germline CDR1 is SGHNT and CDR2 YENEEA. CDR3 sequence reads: CASSFQTGAGETQYF. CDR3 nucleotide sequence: TGTGCCAGCAGCTTCCAAACAGGGGCGGGCGAGACCCAGTACTTC.

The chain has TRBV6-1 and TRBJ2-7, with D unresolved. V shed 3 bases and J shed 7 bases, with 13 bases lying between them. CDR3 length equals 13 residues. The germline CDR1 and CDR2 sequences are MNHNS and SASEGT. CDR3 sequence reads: CASSESQAEEQYF. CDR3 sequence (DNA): TGTGCCAGCAGTGAGTCCCAGGCAGAAGAGCAGTACTTC.

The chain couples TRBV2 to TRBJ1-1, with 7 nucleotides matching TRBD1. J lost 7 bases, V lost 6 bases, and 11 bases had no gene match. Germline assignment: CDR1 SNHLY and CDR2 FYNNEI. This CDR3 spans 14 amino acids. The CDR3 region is CASREPGGLGEAFF. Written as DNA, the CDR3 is TGTGCCAGCAGGGAACCAGGGGGATTGGGTGAAGCTTTCTTT.

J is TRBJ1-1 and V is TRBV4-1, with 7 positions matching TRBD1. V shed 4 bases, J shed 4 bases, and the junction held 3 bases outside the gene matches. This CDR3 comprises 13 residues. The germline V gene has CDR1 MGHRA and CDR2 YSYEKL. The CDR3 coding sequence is TGCGCCAGCAGCCTAGACAGGGTCACTGAAGCTTTCTTT. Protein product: CASSLDRVTEAFF.

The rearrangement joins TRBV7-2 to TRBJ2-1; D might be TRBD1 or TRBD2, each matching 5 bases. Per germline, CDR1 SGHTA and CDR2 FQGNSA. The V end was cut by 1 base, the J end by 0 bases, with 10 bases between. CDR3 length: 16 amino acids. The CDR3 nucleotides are TGTGCCAGCAGCTTAGATCGGGACCGCTCCTACAATGAGCAGTTCTTC. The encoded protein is CASSLDRDRSYNEQFF.

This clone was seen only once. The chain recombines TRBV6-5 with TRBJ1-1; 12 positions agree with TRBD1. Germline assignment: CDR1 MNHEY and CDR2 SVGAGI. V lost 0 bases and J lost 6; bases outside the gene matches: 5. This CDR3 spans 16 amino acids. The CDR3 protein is CASSYSPGTGGAEAFF. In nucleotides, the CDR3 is TGTGCCAGCAGTTACTCGCCTGGGACAGGGGGCGCTGAAGCTTTCTTT.

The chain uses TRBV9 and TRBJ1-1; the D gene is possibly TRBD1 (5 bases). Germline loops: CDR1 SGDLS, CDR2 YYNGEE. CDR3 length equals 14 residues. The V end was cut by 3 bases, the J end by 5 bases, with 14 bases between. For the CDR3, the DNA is TGTGCCAGCAGCGGGGGCTATCTCCAAACTGAAGCTTTCTTT. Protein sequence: CASSGGYLQTEAFF.

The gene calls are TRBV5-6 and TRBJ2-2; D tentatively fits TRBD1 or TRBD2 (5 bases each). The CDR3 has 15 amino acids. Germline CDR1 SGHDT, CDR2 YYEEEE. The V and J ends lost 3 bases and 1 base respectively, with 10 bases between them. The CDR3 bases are TGTGCCAGCAGCTCTGGGGGAGAGAACACCGGGGAGCTGTTTTTT. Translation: CASSSGGENTGELFF.

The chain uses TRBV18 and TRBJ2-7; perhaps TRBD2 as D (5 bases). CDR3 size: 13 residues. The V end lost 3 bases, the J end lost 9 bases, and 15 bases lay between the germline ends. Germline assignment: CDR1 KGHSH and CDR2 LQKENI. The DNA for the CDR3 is TGTGCCAGCTCACCGTCGGGAATTGACCCGCAGTACTTC. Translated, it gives CASSPSGIDPQYF.

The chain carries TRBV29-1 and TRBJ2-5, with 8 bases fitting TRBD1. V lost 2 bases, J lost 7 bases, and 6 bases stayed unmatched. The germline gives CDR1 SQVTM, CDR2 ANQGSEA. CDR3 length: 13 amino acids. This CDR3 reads CSVEQGAGGTQYF. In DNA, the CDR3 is TGCAGCGTTGAACAGGGGGCTGGGGGGACCCAGTACTTC.

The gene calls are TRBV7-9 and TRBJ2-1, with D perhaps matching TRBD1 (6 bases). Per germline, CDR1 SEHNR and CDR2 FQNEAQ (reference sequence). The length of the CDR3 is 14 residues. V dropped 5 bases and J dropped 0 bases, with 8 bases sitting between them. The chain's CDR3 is CASSRTVSYNEQFF. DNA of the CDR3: TGTGCCAGCAGCAGGACAGTCTCCTACAATGAGCAGTTCTTC.

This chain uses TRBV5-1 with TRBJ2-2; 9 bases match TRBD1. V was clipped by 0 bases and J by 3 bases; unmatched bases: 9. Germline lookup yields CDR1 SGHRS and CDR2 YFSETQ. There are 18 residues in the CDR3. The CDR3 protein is CASSLAPPGQGYTGELFF. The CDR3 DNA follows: TGCGCCAGCAGCTTGGCCCCCCCGGGACAGGGTTACACCGGGGAGCTGTTTTTT.

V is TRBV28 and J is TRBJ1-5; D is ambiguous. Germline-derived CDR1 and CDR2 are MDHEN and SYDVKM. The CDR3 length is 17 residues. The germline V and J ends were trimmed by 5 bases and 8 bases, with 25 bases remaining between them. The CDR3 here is CASSLMSTGKGLKPQHF. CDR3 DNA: TGTGCCAGCAGTCTTATGTCTACGGGGAAAGGGCTGAAGCCCCAGCATTTT.

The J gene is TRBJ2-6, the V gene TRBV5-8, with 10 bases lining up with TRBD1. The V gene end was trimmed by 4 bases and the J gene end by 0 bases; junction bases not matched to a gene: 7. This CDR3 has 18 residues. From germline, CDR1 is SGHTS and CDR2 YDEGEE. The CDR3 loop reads CASSPRTGGSSGANVLTF. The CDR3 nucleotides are TGTGCCAGCAGCCCCCGGACAGGGGGGAGCTCTGGGGCCAACGTCCTGACTTTC.